Listed below are T cell receptor beta chains from one sample, sequenced in a study of shared clonotypes between healthy human individuals. Repertoires were generated with immunoSEQ multiplex PCR, while TCRdb's copy carries only in-frame clones and drops some. The sample shows approximately 440,000 clones, approximately 77% of them seen only once. The sample comprised PBMCs. The receptors were sampled from a woman between 40 and 50 years old in good health. Some clones in this sample may be carry-over from other donors' samples. Both conserved end residues are part of each CDR3. Fields, in order: J gene, D gene, V gene, clone size, CDR3 protein, CDR3 DNA. D genes are given only for firm matches. The size of a clone is reported for some rows only, either as once, few or many, or as a class for expanded clones.

>TRBJ2-5|NA|TRBV7-2|NA
CASSLGLSLQETQYF
TGTGCCAGCAGCTTAGGTTTGTCCCTACAAGAGACCCAGTACTTC
>TRBJ1-2|TRBD1|TRBV30|NA
CAWSQGAGGYTF
TGTGCCTGGAGCCAGGGGGCAGGAGGCTACACCTTC
>TRBJ1-1|TRBD1|TRBV4-2|once
CASGGQGGDTEAFF
TGTGCCAGTGGGGGACAGGGTGGGGACACTGAAGCTTTCTTT
>TRBJ2-7|TRBD2|TRBV28|many
CASRRGLAGAYEQYF
TGTGCCAGCCGCCGCGGACTAGCGGGAGCCTACGAGCAGTACTTC
>TRBJ1-2|NA|TRBV7-9|NA
CASSHTDNYGYTF
TGTGCCAGCAGCCACACGGACAACTATGGCTACACCTTC
>TRBJ1-1|TRBD1|TRBV15|few
CATSREQGAKSEAFF
TGTGCCACCAGCAGGGAACAGGGGGCTAAATCTGAAGCTTTCTTT
>TRBJ2-1|TRBD1|TRBV30|NA
CAWSPGQDYNEQFF
TGTGCCTGGAGTCCCGGACAGGATTACAATGAGCAGTTCTTC
>TRBJ2-2|TRBD1|TRBV7-3|few
CASSLGGQGHGELFF
TGTGCCAGCAGCTTAGGGGGACAGGGTCACGGGGAGCTGTTTTTT
>TRBJ2-7|TRBD2|TRBV4-2|once
CASSQASGELEQYF
TGTGCCAGCAGCCAAGCGAGCGGGGAGCTCGAGCAGTACTTC
>TRBJ2-3|TRBD2|TRBV27|NA
CASSLTGLAGITDTQYF
TGTGCCAGCAGTTTGACGGGGCTAGCGGGAATCACAGATACGCAGTATTTT
>TRBJ2-7|NA|TRBV5-4|NA
CASTTYGELSYEQYF
TGTGCCAGCACCACCTACGGGGAACTCTCCTACGAGCAGTACTTC
>TRBJ2-1|TRBD2|TRBV29-1|NA
CSVEGLADEQFF
TGCAGCGTTGAAGGACTAGCGGATGAGCAGTTCTTC
>TRBJ1-2|NA|TRBV6-1|NA
CASSETGIFYGYTF
TGTGCCAGCAGTGAGACCGGGATATTCTATGGCTACACCTTC
>TRBJ2-2|NA|TRBV6-1|NA
CASSEGGSANTGELFF
TGTGCCAGCAGTGAAGGGGGCAGCGCGAACACCGGGGAGCTGTTTTTT
>TRBJ2-7|TRBD1|TRBV18|NA
CASSLTTGGYYEQYF
TGTGCCAGCTCCTTAACGACAGGGGGTTATTACGAGCAGTACTTC
>TRBJ2-3|NA|TRBV11-2|NA
CASSLAPQDTQYF
TGTGCCAGCAGCTTAGCCCCCCAAGATACGCAGTATTTT
>TRBJ1-5|NA|TRBV29-1|NA
CSVELQGVGQPQHF
TGCAGCGTTGAATTGCAGGGTGTGGGTCAGCCCCAGCATTTT
>TRBJ2-7|TRBD1|TRBV5-1|NA
CASSWDSSGIYYEQYF
TGCGCCAGCAGCTGGGACAGCTCGGGGATATACTACGAGCAGTACTTC
>TRBJ2-1|NA|TRBV4-2|few
CASSQDTGLNEQFF
TGTGCCAGCAGCCAAGATACAGGGTTGAATGAGCAGTTCTTC
>TRBJ2-3|NA|TRBV6-5|NA
CASSYSTRGTQYF
TGTGCCAGCAGTTACTCGACCCGGGGTACGCAGTATTTT
>TRBJ1-5|NA|TRBV6-6|NA
CASSYFLNQPQHF
TGTGCCAGCAGTTATTTCCTCAATCAGCCCCAGCATTTT
>TRBJ1-2|NA|TRBV7-9|NA
CASSLQSYYGYTF
TGTGCCAGCAGCTTACAGTCGTACTATGGCTACACCTTC
>TRBJ1-2|NA|TRBV2|NA
CASTPLVGDDYGYTF
TGTGCCAGCACCCCGCTGGTAGGCGATGACTATGGCTACACCTTC
>TRBJ2-3|TRBD2|TRBV18|NA
CASSPPLGTSGRRLRTDTQYF
TGTGCCAGCTCACCCCCACTTGGGACTAGCGGGAGGAGGCTACGCACAGATACGCAGTATTTT
>TRBJ2-2|TRBD1|TRBV5-4|few
CASRGQAAGELFF
TGTGCCAGCAGGGGACAGGCGGCCGGGGAGCTGTTTTTT
>TRBJ1-4|NA|TRBV19|NA
CATKGAGSNEKLFF
TGTGCCACAAAGGGTGCAGGGTCTAATGAAAAACTGTTTTTT
>TRBJ1-1|NA|TRBV28|NA
CASSLLGGWMNTEAFF
TGTGCCAGCAGTTTATTGGGGGGCTGGATGAACACTGAAGCTTTCTTT
>TRBJ1-2|TRBD1|TRBV9|few
CASSVEQGANYGYTF
TGTGCCAGCAGCGTGGAACAGGGGGCGAACTATGGCTACACCTTC
>TRBJ2-3|TRBD1|TRBV4-3|NA
CASSQRYGTGGFTDTQYF
TGCGCCAGCAGCCAAAGGTATGGGACAGGGGGCTTCACAGATACGCAGTATTTT
>TRBJ2-6|NA|TRBV21-1|few
CASSKGGRLPGANVLTF
TGTGCCAGCAGCAAAGGGGGCAGGCTCCCCGGGGCCAACGTCCTGACTTTC
>TRBJ2-5|NA|TRBV7-2|many
CASSLQGGEETQYF
TGTGCCAGCAGCCTCCAGGGGGGAGAAGAGACCCAGTACTTC
>TRBJ2-4|NA|TRBV2|few
CASSDGLGDIQYF
TGTGCCAGCAGTGATGGGCTAGGAGACATTCAGTACTTC
>TRBJ2-3|TRBD2|TRBV5-1|NA
CASSLGRLAGTDTQYF
TGCGCCAGCAGCTTGGGTCGGCTAGCGGGCACAGATACGCAGTATTTT
>TRBJ2-4|TRBD1|TRBV7-9|once
CASSSTDRGPGDIQYF
TGTGCCAGCAGCTCAACGGACAGGGGGCCCGGGGACATTCAGTACTTC
>TRBJ2-3|TRBD2|TRBV5-1|NA
CASSSRTSGMGDTQYF
TGCGCCAGCAGCTCCCGGACTAGCGGGATGGGGGATACGCAGTATTTT
>TRBJ2-3|TRBD2|TRBV7-2|NA
CASSLEASGIVTDTQYF
TGTGCCAGCAGCTTAGAGGCCAGCGGGATCGTCACAGATACGCAGTATTTT
>TRBJ2-1|TRBD2|TRBV5-6|NA
CASSFALAGYNEQFF
TGTGCCAGCAGCTTTGCCCTAGCGGGATACAATGAGCAGTTCTTC
>TRBJ2-1|TRBD2|TRBV30|NA
CAWRLAGAYNEQFF
TGTGCCTGGCGACTAGCGGGAGCTTACAATGAGCAGTTCTTC
>TRBJ1-1|NA|TRBV5-1|NA
CASSGATNTEAFF
TGCGCCAGCAGCGGGGCCACGAACACTGAAGCTTTCTTT
>TRBJ2-3|NA|TRBV27|few
CASSSYERLSTDTQYF
TGTGCCAGCAGTTCCTATGAGCGTCTTAGCACAGATACGCAGTATTTT
>TRBJ1-4|NA|TRBV5-6|NA
CASSLRDGASTNEKLFF
TGTGCCAGCAGTCTCCGGGACGGAGCTTCAACTAATGAAAAACTGTTTTTT
>TRBJ2-4|TRBD2|TRBV30|NA
CAWNYAAGGPVAKNIQYF
TGTGCCTGGAATTACGCAGCGGGAGGGCCGGTAGCCAAAAACATTCAGTACTTC
>TRBJ2-7|NA|TRBV15|medium-sized
CATSLQMRGPPYEQYF
TGTGCCACCAGCTTGCAAATGCGGGGGCCACCCTACGAGCAGTACTTC
>TRBJ1-3|NA|TRBV5-1|NA
CASSLANQDSGNTIYF
TGCGCCAGCAGCTTGGCCAACCAGGACTCTGGAAACACCATATATTTT
>TRBJ1-2|NA|TRBV27|NA
CASSLYGEAGYTF
TGTGCCAGCAGTTTATATGGGGAAGCGGGCTACACCTTC
>TRBJ1-3|TRBD1|TRBV2|few
CASSTTGPPGNTIYF
TGTGCCAGCAGTACGACAGGGCCGCCTGGAAACACCATATATTTT
>TRBJ2-2|TRBD2|TRBV5-1|NA
CASSEGLAGVLGAGELFF
TGCGCCAGCAGCGAGGGACTAGCGGGAGTCCTTGGGGCCGGGGAGCTGTTTTTT
>TRBJ2-2|NA|TRBV10-3|NA
CAIRDGTPHTGELFF
TGTGCCATCAGGGACGGGACTCCACACACCGGGGAGCTGTTTTTT
>TRBJ2-2|NA|TRBV9|NA
CASGVNRAGELFF
TGTGCCAGCGGCGTTAACAGGGCCGGGGAGCTGTTTTTT
>TRBJ2-1|TRBD2|TRBV9|few
CASSVGLAGAFRFF
TGTGCCAGCAGCGTAGGACTAGCGGGAGCATTTCGGTTCTTC
>TRBJ2-7|NA|TRBV11-2|NA
CASSLDLGDGEQYF
TGTGCCAGCAGCTTAGACCTAGGGGATGGCGAGCAGTACTTC
>TRBJ1-4|TRBD1|TRBV28|NA
CASRAPGGDNEKLFF
TGTGCCAGCAGAGCTCCAGGGGGAGACAATGAAAAACTGTTTTTT
>TRBJ2-5|NA|TRBV4-3|NA
CASSQGSGPQETQYF
TGCGCCAGCAGCCAAGGTTCGGGGCCCCAAGAGACCCAGTACTTC